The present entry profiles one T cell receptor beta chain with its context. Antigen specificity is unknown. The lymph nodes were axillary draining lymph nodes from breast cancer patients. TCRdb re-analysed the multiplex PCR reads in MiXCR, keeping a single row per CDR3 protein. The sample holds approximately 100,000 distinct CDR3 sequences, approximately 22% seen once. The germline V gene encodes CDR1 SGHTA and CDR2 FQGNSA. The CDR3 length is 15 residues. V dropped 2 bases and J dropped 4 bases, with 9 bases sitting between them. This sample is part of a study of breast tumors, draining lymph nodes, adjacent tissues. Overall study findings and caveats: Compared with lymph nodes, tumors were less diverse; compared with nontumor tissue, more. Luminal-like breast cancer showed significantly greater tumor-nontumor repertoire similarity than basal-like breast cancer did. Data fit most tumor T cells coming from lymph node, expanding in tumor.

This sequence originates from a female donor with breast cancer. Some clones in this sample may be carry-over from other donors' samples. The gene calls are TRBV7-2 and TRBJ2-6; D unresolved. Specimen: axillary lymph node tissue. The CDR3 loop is CASSLWVLGANVLTF. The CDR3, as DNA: TGTGCCAGCAGCTTATGGGTCCTCGGGGCCAACGTCCTGACTTTC.